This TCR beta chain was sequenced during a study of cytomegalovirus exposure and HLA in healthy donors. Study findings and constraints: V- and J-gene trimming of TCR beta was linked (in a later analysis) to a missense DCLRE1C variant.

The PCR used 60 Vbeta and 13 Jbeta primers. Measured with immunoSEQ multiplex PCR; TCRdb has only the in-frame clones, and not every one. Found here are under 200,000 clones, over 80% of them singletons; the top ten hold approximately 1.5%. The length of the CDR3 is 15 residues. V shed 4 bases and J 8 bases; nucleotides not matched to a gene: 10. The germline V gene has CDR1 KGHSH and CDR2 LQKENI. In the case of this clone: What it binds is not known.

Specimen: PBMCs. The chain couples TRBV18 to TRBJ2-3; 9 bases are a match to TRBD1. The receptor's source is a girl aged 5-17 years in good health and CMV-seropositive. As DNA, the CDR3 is TGTGCCAGCTCACAGGGACAGGGAATGATGGGTACGCAGTATTTT. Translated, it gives CASSQGQGMMGTQYF.